These 18 T cell receptor beta chains originate from one sample sequenced in a study of cytomegalovirus exposure and HLA in healthy donors. The data were produced by immunoSEQ multiplex PCR, yet TCRdb's version contains in-frame clones alone and is incomplete. The table has 110,000 to 150,000 clones, 94% seen once; the top ten hold 1.8%. The sequencing sample was made of PBMCs. Source of these receptors: a man aged 18-30 years in good health and CMV-seropositive.

Turning to this clone: In the same sample, other DNA sequences code for this CDR3. The CDR3: CASSLTLAGGPNEQFF. The CDR3 DNA follows: TGCGCCAGCAGCTTGACTCTAGCGGGAGGGCCCAATGAGCAGTTCTTC. The J gene is TRBJ2-1, the V gene TRBV5-1, with 12 bases that match TRBD2. The CDR3 runs to 16 residues. Trimming removed 1 base from V and 6 bases from J; junction bases left unmatched: 5. Germline CDR1 SGHRS, CDR2 YFSETQ.

The rearrangement uses TRBV5-4 and TRBJ2-7; TRBD1 agrees at 8 bases. Trimming took 3 bases from V and 0 from J; bases not matched to a gene: 5. The germline V gene encodes CDR1 SGHNT and CDR2 YYREEE (reference sequence). The CDR3 loop spans 15 amino acids. Here the CDR3 reads CASSSPGQASYEQYF. As DNA, the CDR3 is TGTGCCAGCAGCTCTCCGGGACAGGCCTCCTACGAGCAGTACTTC. The full variable domain, in which reference TRBV5-4 and TRBJ2-7 provide the parts outside the CDR3, is ETGVTQSPTHLIKTRGQQVTLRCSSQSGHNTVSWYQQALGQGPQFIFQYYREEENGRGNFPPRFSGLQFPNYSSELNVNALELDDSALYLCASSSPGQASYEQYFGPGTRLTVT.

This chain joins TRBV28 and TRBJ2-5; a weak D match, TRBD1 (7 bases). Per the germline V gene, CDR1 is MDHEN and CDR2 is SYDVKM. CDR3 length equals 16 residues. V dropped 2 bases and J dropped 1 base, with 14 bases sitting between them. DNA for the CDR3: TGTGCCAGCAGTTTAAGTGACAGGGAGGTCCAAGAGACCCAGTACTTC. Amino acid sequence: CASSLSDREVQETQYF. Variable domain in full (rest from reference TRBV28 and TRBJ2-5): DVKVTQSSRYLVKRTGEKVFLECVQDMDHENMFWYRQDPGLGLRLIYFSYDVKMKEKGDIPEGYSVSREKKERFSLILESASTNQTSMYLCASSLSDREVQETQYFGPGTRLLVL.

Written as DNA, the CDR3 is TGTGCCAGCAGTGTACCGACAGGGACGAACACCGGGGAGCTGTTTTTT. Translating gives CASSVPTGTNTGELFF. The chain recombines TRBV28 with TRBJ2-2; 7 bases align to TRBD1. The CDR3 extends over 16 amino acids. Germline lookup yields CDR1 MDHEN and CDR2 SYDVKM. The V and J ends lost 5 bases and 0 bases, in that order; junction bases with no gene match: 6.

V is TRBV11-2 and J is TRBJ2-7, with TRBD1 identical over 8 bases. V lost 5 bases to trimming and J lost 6 bases; unmatched junction nucleotides: 9. Per the germline V gene, CDR1 is SGHAT and CDR2 is FQNNGV. This CDR3 comprises 14 residues. The CDR3, as DNA: TGTGCCAGCAGCCCACCCGGGACAGGCGGCGAGCAGTACTTC. Protein sequence: CASSPPGTGGEQYF.

The CDR3 DNA is TGTGCCAGCAGCCATGGACTAGCGGGAGATTCGAACACCGGGGAGCTGTTTTTT. Translating it yields CASSHGLAGDSNTGELFF. The chain links TRBV4-2 to TRBJ2-2; TRBD2 aligns across 13 bases. Germline V gene data show CDR1 as LGHNA and CDR2 as YNFKEQ. This CDR3 spans 18 amino acids. V was pared by 3 bases and J by 0 bases, with 4 bases of the junction left unmatched.

The chain is built from TRBV28 and TRBJ1-5; D unclear. Germline assignment: CDR1 MDHEN and CDR2 SYDVKM. Trimming left V 5 bases short and J 4 bases short, with 3 bases between. The CDR3 totals 11 residues. Here the CDR3 DNA reads TGTGCCAGCAGTCTTAATCAGCCCCAGCATTTT. Translated, it gives CASSLNQPQHF.

The count of this clone is one. The chain is built from TRBV28 and TRBJ2-2; D may be TRBD2 (6 bases). Per germline, CDR1 MDHEN and CDR2 SYDVKM. V was pared by 2 bases and J by 10 bases, with 8 bases between. The CDR3 extends over 12 amino acids. CDR3 in DNA: TGTGCCAGCAGTTTAGGCGGGGAGGAGCTGTTTTTT. Its protein is CASSLGGEELFF.

The V and J genes are TRBV2 and TRBJ2-1; 11 positions match TRBD2. V was clipped by 7 bases and J by 4 bases; unmatched bases: 6. In germline, CDR1 is SNHLY, CDR2 FYNNEI. This CDR3 is 15 amino acids long. The CDR3 DNA follows: TGTGCCAGCATCGACATAGCGGGAGGGTACAATGAGCAGTTCTTC. Its translation: CASIDIAGGYNEQFF.

The rearrangement joins TRBV18 to TRBJ2-2; D unresolved. Between the trimmed V and J ends, which lost 2 bases and 6 bases, there was a span of 7 bases. The CDR3 runs 13 residues. Germline assignment: CDR1 KGHSH and CDR2 LQKENI. The CDR3 loop reads CASSPDTAGELFF. Written as DNA, the CDR3 is TGTGCCAGCTCACCAGACACGGCCGGGGAGCTGTTTTTT.

This sequence joins TRBV13 and TRBJ1-2, with D possibly TRBD1 on 5 matching bases. The V end lost 2 bases, the J end lost 4 bases, and 11 bases lay between the germline ends. Per the germline V gene, CDR1 is PRHDT and CDR2 is FYEKMQ (reference sequence). The CDR3 runs 14 residues. The CDR3 loop reads CASSLMRGSYGYTF. CDR3 in DNA: TGTGCCAGCAGCTTAATGCGGGGGAGCTATGGCTACACCTTC.

V and J are TRBV9 and TRBJ2-2, with TRBD1 as a possible D gene (6 bases). Germline lookup yields CDR1 SGDLS and CDR2 YYNGEE. The CDR3 loop spans 13 amino acids. The V and J ends lost 3 bases and 6 bases respectively, with 9 bases between them. CDR3 bases: TGTGCCAGCAGCGCCAGGGGTCCCGGGGAGCTGTTTTTT. It specifies CASSARGPGELFF.

The chain recombines TRBV11-2 with TRBJ2-1, with a possible D match to TRBD2 (6 bases). V lost 2 bases and J lost 1, with 15 bases in between. In germline, CDR1 is SGHAT, CDR2 FQNNGV. The CDR3 runs 17 residues. CDR3 nucleotides: TGTGCCAGCAGCTTAAGGGCCGGGGGTGGATCCTACAATGAGCAGTTCTTC. As protein: CASSLRAGGGSYNEQFF.

This clone has only one observation. The genes are TRBV29-1 and TRBJ1-5; 8 nucleotides agree with TRBD1. Germline V lookup: CDR1 SQVTM, CDR2 ANQGSEA. The V and J ends lost 4 bases and 11 bases, in that order; junction bases with no gene match: 13. The CDR3 has 14 residues. Written as DNA, the CDR3 is TGCAGCGTTGGGACAGGGCTTTCCCCTTCAGCCCAGCATTTT. It encodes CSVGTGLSPSAQHF.

The chain employs TRBV5-6 and TRBJ1-3; weak D call: TRBD1 (6 bases). V shed 6 bases and J shed 4 bases, with 11 bases lying between them. CDR1 is SGHDT and CDR2 is YYEEEE in the germline V gene. The CDR3 consists of 13 residues. CDR3 loop: CASNYREGNTIYF. The CDR3 DNA follows: TGTGCCAGCAACTACAGGGAAGGAAACACCATATATTTT.

The chain recombines TRBV2 with TRBJ1-1, with TRBD1 as a possible D gene (6 bases). Germline V gene lookup returns CDR1 SNHLY and CDR2 FYNNEI. CDR3 length: 15 amino acids. V shed 8 bases and J shed 4 bases, with 20 bases lying between them. The CDR3 spells CASLFDRTTGTEAFF. The CDR3 DNA follows: TGTGCCAGCCTGTTCGACAGGACCACCGGCACTGAAGCTTTCTTT.

The V and J genes are TRBV18 and TRBJ2-2; D possibly corresponds to TRBD1 (6 bases). V was trimmed by 3 bases and J by 5 bases, leaving 10 bases between them. The V gene's germline CDR1 is KGHSH and CDR2 LQKENI. The CDR3 has 14 residues. The chain's CDR3 is CASSPSQGTGELFF. DNA for the CDR3: TGTGCCAGCTCACCTTCACAGGGAACCGGGGAGCTGTTTTTT.

The chain is built from TRBV29-1 and TRBJ2-1; weak D call: TRBD2 (6 bases). The CDR3 spans 15 residues. Germline V gene data show CDR1 as SQVTM and CDR2 as ANQGSEA. With 1 base removed from V and 4 bases from J, the gap between germline ends came to 14 bases. CDR3 sequence: CSVEGGVHSYNEQFF. In nucleotides, the CDR3 is TGCAGCGTTGAAGGGGGGGTCCACTCATACAATGAGCAGTTCTTC.